Listed below are T cell receptor beta chains from one sample, sequenced in a study of PD-L1 blockade in urothelial cancer. This table comes from immunoSEQ multiplex PCR, and its TCRdb copy is limited to in-frame clones, with some not included. The repertoire holds about 36,000 clones, roughly 84% seen once, with about 11% in the top ten. Sequenced here: PBMCs, sampled around atezolizumab (anti-PD-L1) treatment. The receptors stem from a man aged 40-49 years with urothelial cancer. Both conserved end residues are part of each CDR3. The D gene is left open where the match is weak.

TRBV30	TRBJ2-1	TRBD2	CAWSVWGSGRAVNEQFF
TRBV6-1	TRBJ1-5	-	CASSGGIGQPQHF
TRBV27	TRBJ2-3	-	CASLRQGTNTQYF
TRBV29-1	TRBJ1-1	-	CSVKDSMNTEAFF
TRBV7-3	TRBJ2-1	TRBD2	CASSPQPSGSRYNEQFF
TRBV5-4	TRBJ2-7	-	CASSLMVGDEQYF
TRBV7-9	TRBJ2-1	-	CASRPKRRVLPNEQFF
TRBV6-1	TRBJ1-3	-	CASSVTEGVPGNTIYF
TRBV18	TRBJ2-3	-	CASSPLHSRGADTQYF
TRBV4-3	TRBJ2-1	-	CASSQDSILGSYNEQFF
TRBV11-2	TRBJ2-1	-	CASSLVRGSSYNEQFF
TRBV11-1	TRBJ2-7	-	CASSLLGSSGSYEQYF
TRBV2	TRBJ2-1	-	CASKGDRKTLNEQFF
TRBV9	TRBJ1-4	-	CASSRGGQLGEKLFF
TRBV4-1	TRBJ2-1	-	CASSQGLLENEQFF
TRBV25-1	TRBJ2-1	TRBD2	CASSVLAGEGNEQFF
TRBV6-1	TRBJ1-4	-	CASHPGDVQEKLFF
TRBV6-5	TRBJ1-1	TRBD1	CASRRDRGTEAFF
TRBV7-6	TRBJ2-7	-	CASSLGSPGISYEQYF
TRBV27	TRBJ2-1	TRBD2	CASSLHGRQGGYNEQFF
TRBV6-6	TRBJ2-7	-	CASSRQGYEQYF
TRBV7-3	TRBJ2-7	TRBD1	CASSLLQGLGHEQYF
TRBV2	TRBJ2-7	TRBD2	CASRAGLAGVNEQYF
TRBV5-4	TRBJ2-2	TRBD1	CASSQTGGTEELFF
TRBV27	TRBJ1-3	-	CASSPNSGNTIYF
TRBV10-2	TRBJ2-7	-	CASLRRGSYEQYF
TRBV10-2	TRBJ2-1	TRBD2	CASQRGLAGGGEQFF
TRBV7-2	TRBJ2-1	TRBD2	CASSFGLAGGPSSYNEQFF
TRBV4-1	TRBJ2-3	TRBD2	CASSQDPLAASTDTQYF
TRBV7-9	TRBJ2-1	TRBD2	CASSPARLAGTYNEQFF
TRBV5-6	TRBJ1-1	TRBD1	CASSLPGDSGNTEAFF
TRBV6-5	TRBJ2-7	-	CASSYGLARYEQYF
TRBV29-1	TRBJ2-1	TRBD1	CSVRTGMGGSEQFF
TRBV19	TRBJ1-1	-	CASLRGRAMNTEAFF
TRBV7-9	TRBJ2-7	-	CASSSLTASSYEQYF
TRBV5-6	TRBJ2-1	TRBD2	CASSLLAGDDAYNEQFF
TRBV28	TRBJ1-5	-	CASLFGGGNQPQHF
TRBV14	TRBJ1-2	-	CASSQSRVHGYTF
TRBV4-2	TRBJ2-1	TRBD2	CASSPLGAASGRNNEQFF
TRBV5-1	TRBJ2-2	TRBD1	CASTSTGANTGELFF
TRBV4-3	TRBJ2-2	TRBD2	CASSQTLAGSTGELFF
TRBV25-1	TRBJ2-5	TRBD2	CASSGAGGPETQYF
TRBV6-6	TRBJ1-1	-	CASSQTGGALGTEAFF
TRBV4-2	TRBJ1-2	-	CASSPAAAYGYTF
TRBV6-1	TRBJ2-7	TRBD1	CASSEPTGGYEQYF
TRBV11-1	TRBJ1-1	-	CASARAGEAFF
TRBV30	TRBJ2-1	TRBD2	CATSGSSSYNEQFF